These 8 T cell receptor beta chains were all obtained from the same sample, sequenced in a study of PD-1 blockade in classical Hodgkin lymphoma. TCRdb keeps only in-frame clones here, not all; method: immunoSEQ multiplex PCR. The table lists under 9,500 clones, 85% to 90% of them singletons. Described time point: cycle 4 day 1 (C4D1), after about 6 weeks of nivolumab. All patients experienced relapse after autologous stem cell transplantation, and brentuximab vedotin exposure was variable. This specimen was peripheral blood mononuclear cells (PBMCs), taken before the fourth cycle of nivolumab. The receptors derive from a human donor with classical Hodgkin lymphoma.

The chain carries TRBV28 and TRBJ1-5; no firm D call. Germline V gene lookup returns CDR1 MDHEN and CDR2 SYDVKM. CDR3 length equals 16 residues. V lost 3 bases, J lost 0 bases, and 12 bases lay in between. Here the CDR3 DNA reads TGTGCCAGCAGTTTTATTTGGGAGAATAGCAATCAGCCCCAGCATTTT. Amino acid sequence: CASSFIWENSNQPQHF. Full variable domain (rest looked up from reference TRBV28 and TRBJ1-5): DVKVTQSSRYLVKRTGEKVFLECVQDMDHENMFWYRQDPGLGLRLIYFSYDVKMKEKGDIPEGYSVSREKKERFSLILESASTNQTSMYLCASSFIWENSNQPQHFGDGTRLSIL.

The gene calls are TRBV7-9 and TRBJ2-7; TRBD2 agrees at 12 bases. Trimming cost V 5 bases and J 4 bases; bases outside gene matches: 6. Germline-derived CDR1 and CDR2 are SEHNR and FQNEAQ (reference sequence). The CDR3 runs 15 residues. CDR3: CASSPTSGGSYEQYF. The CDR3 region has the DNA TGTGCCAGCAGCCCCACTAGCGGGGGGTCGTACGAGCAGTACTTC. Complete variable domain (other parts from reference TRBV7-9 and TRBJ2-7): DTGVSQNPRHKITKRGQNVTFRCDPISEHNRLYWYRQTLGQGPEFLTYFQNEAQLEKSRLLSDRFSAERPKGSFSTLEIQRTEQGDSAMYLCASSPTSGGSYEQYFGPGTRLTVT.

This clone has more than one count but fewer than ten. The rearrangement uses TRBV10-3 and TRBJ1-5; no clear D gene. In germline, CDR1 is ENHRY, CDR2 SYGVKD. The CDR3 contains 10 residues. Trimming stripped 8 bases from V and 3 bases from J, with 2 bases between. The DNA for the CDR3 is TGTGCCATCCCCAATCAGCCCCAGCATTTT. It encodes CAIPNQPQHF.

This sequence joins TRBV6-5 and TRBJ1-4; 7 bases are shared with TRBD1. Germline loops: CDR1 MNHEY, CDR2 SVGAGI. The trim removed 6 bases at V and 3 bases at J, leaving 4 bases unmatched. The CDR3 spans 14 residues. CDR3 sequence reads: CASRPGQPNEKLFF. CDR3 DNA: TGTGCCAGCAGGCCGGGACAGCCTAATGAAAAACTGTTTTTT.

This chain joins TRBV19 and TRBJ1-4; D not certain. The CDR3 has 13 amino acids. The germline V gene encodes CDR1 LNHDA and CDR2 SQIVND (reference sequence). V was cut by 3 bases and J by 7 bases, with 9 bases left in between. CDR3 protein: CASSILRGEKLFF. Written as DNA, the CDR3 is TGTGCCAGTAGTATCCTGCGGGGTGAAAAACTGTTTTTT.

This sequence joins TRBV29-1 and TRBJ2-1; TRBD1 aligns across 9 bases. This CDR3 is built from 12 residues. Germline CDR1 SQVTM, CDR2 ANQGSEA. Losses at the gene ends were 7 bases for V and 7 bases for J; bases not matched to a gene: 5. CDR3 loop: CSGQGVANEQFF. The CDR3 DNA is TGCAGCGGACAGGGGGTTGCAAATGAGCAGTTCTTC.

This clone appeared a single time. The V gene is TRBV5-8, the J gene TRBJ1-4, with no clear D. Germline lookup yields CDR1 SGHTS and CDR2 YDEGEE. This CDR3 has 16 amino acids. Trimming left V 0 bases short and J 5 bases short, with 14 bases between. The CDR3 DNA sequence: TGTGCCAGCAGCTTGGCCGGAGGGTCATGGAATGAAAAACTGTTTTTT. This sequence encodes CASSLAGGSWNEKLFF.

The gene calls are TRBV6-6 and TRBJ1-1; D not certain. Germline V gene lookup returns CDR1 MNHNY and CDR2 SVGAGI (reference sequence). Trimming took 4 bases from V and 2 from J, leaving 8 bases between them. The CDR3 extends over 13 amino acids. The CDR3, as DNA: TGTGCCAGCAGTTCATTCCTAAACACTGAAGCTTTCTTT. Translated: CASSSFLNTEAFF.